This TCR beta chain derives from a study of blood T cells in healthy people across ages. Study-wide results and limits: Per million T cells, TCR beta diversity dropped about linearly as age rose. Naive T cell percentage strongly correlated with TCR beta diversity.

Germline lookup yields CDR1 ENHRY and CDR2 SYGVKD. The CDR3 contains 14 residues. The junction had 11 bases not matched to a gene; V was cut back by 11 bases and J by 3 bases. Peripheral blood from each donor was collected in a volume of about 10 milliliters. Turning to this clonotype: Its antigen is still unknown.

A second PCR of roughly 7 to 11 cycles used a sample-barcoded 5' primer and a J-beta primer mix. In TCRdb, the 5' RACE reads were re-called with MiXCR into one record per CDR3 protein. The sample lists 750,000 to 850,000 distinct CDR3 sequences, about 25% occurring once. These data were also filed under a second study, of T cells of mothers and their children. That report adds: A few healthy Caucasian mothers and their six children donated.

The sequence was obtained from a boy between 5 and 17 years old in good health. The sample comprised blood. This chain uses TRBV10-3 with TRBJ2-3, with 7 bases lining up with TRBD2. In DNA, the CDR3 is TGTGCCGGCCTGCAGCGGGGCTCGACAGATACGCAGTATTTT. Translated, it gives CAGLQRGSTDTQYF.